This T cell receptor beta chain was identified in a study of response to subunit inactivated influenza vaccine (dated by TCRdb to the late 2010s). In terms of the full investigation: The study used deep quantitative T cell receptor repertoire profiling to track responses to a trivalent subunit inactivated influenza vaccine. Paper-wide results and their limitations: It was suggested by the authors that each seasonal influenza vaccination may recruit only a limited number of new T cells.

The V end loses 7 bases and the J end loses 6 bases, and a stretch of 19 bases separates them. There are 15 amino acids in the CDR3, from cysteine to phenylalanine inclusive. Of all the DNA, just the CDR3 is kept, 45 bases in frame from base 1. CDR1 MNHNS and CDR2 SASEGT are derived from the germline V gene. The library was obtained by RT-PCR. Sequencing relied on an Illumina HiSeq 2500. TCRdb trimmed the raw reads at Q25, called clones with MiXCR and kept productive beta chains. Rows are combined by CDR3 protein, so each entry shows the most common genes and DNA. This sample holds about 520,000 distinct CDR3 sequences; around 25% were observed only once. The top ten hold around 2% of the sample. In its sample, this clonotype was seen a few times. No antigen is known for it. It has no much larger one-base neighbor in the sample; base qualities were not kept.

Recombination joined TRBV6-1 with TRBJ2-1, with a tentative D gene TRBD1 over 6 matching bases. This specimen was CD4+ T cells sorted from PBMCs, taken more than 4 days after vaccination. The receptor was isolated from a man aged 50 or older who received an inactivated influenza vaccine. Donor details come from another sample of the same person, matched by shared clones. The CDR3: CASKILTGSSNEQFF. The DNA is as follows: TGTGCCAGCAAAATACTGACAGGCTCGTCCAATGAGCAGTTCTTC.